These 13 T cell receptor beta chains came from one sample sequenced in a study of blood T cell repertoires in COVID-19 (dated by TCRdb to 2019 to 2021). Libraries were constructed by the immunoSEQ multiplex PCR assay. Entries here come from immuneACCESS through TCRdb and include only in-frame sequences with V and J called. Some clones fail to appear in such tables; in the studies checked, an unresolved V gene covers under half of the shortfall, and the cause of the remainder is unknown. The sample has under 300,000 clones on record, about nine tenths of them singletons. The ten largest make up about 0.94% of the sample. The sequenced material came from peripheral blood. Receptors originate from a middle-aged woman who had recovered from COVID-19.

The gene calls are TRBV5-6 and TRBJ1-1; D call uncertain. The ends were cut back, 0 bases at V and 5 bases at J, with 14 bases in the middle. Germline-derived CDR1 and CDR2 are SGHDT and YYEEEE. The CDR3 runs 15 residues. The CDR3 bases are TGTGCCAGCAGCTTGGGGGAGGCCCTTGGGACTGAAGCTTTCTTT. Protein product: CASSLGEALGTEAFF.

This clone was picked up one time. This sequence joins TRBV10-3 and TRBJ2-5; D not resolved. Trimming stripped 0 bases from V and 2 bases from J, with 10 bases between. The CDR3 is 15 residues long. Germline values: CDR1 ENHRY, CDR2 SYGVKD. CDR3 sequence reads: CAISESTTVQETQYF. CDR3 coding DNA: TGTGCCATCAGTGAGTCGACAACTGTTCAAGAGACCCAGTACTTC.

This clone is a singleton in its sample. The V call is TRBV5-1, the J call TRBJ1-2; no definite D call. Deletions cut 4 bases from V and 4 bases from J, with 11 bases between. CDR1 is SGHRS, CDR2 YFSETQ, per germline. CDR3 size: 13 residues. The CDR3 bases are TGCGCCAGCAGCCCCGAGTCTGGCTATGGCTACACCTTC. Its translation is CASSPESGYGYTF.

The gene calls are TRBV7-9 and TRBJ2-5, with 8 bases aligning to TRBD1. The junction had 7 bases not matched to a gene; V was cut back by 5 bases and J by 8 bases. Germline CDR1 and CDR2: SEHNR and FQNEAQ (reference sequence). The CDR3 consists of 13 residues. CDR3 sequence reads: CASSTGQGRTQYF. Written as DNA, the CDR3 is TGTGCCAGCAGCACCGGACAGGGCCGAACCCAGTACTTC. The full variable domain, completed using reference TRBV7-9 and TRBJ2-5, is DTGVSQNPRHKITKRGQNVTFRCDPISEHNRLYWYRQTLGQGPEFLTYFQNEAQLEKSRLLSDRFSAERPKGSFSTLEIQRTEQGDSAMYLCASSTGQGRTQYFGPGTRLLVL.

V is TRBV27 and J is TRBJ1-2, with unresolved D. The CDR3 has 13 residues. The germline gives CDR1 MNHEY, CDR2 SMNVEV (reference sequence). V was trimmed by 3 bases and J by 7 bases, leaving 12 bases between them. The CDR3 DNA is TGTGCCAGCAGTTTGGGTGCGGGGTCTGGCTACACCTTC. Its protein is CASSLGAGSGYTF.

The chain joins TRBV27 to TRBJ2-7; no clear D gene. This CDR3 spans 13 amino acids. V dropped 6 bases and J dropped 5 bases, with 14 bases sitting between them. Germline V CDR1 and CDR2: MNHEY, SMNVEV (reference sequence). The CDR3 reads CASRPELRHEQYF. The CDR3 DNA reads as TGTGCCAGCAGACCCGAACTGCGGCACGAGCAGTACTTC.

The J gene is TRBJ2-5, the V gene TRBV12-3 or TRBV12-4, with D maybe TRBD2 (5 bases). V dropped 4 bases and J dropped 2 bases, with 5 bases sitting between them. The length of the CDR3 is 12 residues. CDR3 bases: TGTGCCAGCAGTTCGGGGCAAGAGACCCAGTACTTC. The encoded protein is CASSSGQETQYF.

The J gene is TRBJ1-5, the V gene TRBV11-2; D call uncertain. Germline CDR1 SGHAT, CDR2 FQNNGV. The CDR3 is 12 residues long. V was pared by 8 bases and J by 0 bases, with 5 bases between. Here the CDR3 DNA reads TGTGCCAGCTCCTATAGCAATCAGCCCCAGCATTTT. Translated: CASSYSNQPQHF.

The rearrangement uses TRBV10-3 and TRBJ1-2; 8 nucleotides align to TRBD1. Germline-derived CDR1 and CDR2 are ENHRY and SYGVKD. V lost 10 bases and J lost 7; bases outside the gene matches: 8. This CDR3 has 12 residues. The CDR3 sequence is CATDRGGGGYTF. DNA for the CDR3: TGTGCCACAGACAGGGGCGGCGGTGGCTACACCTTC.

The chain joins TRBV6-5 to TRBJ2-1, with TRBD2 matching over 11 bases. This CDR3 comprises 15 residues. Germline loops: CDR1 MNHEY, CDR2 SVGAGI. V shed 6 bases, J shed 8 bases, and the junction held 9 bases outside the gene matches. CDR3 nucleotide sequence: TGTGCCAGCAGGAGCCTAGCGGGAGGAAGCGATGAGCAGTTCTTC. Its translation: CASRSLAGGSDEQFF.

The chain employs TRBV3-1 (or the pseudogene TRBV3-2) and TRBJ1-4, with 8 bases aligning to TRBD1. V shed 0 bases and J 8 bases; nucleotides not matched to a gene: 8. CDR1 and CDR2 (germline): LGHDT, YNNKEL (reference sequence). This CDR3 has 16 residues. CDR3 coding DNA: TGTGCCAGCAGCCAAGATGATGCCAGGGGGCCCGAAAAACTGTTTTTT. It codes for CASSQDDARGPEKLFF.

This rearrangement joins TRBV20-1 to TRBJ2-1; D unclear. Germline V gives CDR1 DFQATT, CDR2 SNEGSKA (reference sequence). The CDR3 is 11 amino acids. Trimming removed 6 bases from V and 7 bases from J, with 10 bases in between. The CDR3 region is CSATTGNEQFF. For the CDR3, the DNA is TGCAGTGCAACAACCGGGAATGAGCAGTTCTTC.

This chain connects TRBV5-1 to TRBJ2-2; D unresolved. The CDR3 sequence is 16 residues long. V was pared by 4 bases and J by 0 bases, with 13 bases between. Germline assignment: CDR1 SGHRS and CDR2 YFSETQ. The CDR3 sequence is CASSAFGSTNTGELFF. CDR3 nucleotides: TGCGCCAGCAGCGCCTTTGGCTCGACGAACACCGGGGAGCTGTTTTTT.